Listed below are T cell receptor beta chains from one sample, sequenced in a study of Ad26.COV2.S vaccination and SARS-CoV-2 variants. The assay was immunoSEQ multiplex PCR, and TCRdb's table has in-frame clones only and misses some. The top ten hold approximately 12% of the sample, which has about 350,000 clones, about 88% seen once. The material sequenced was peripheral blood, taken in a trial of Ad26.COV2.S vaccine versus placebo. The receptors were sampled from a person aged 18-65 years who received the Ad26.COV2.S COVID-19 vaccine or a placebo. CDR3s include the opening cysteine and the closing phenylalanine or tryptophan. Each record gives: V gene, D gene, J gene, clone size, CDR3 protein, CDR3 DNA. A D gene is named only where the DNA matches it firmly. Size is stated for part of the rows, as once, few or many counts, or as a class when the clone is expanded.

v_gene: TRBV7-3
d_gene: TRBD2
j_gene: TRBJ2-1
abundance: -
CDR3aa: CASSQLAGVGHEQFF
CDR3nt: TGTGCCAGCAGCCAACTAGCGGGAGTCGGTCATGAGCAGTTCTTC

v_gene: TRBV5-6
d_gene: -
j_gene: TRBJ1-4
abundance: -
CDR3aa: CASSVNRALNEKLFF
CDR3nt: TGTGCCAGCAGCGTAAACAGGGCCCTAAATGAAAAACTGTTTTTT

v_gene: TRBV28
d_gene: TRBD1
j_gene: TRBJ1-1
abundance: -
CDR3aa: CASSFYDRDPEAFF
CDR3nt: TGTGCCAGCAGTTTCTATGACAGGGACCCTGAAGCTTTCTTT

v_gene: TRBV5-1
d_gene: -
j_gene: TRBJ1-1
abundance: -
CDR3aa: CASSLIQGGTEAFF
CDR3nt: TGCGCCAGCAGTTTGATCCAGGGAGGCACTGAAGCTTTCTTT

v_gene: TRBV7-2
d_gene: -
j_gene: TRBJ2-2
abundance: -
CDR3aa: CASSLDWTAGGELFF
CDR3nt: TGTGCCAGCAGCTTAGATTGGACCGCTGGCGGGGAGCTGTTTTTT

v_gene: TRBV5-1
d_gene: TRBD2
j_gene: TRBJ2-1
abundance: -
CDR3aa: CASSSASGRGDEQFF
CDR3nt: TGCGCCAGCAGCTCCGCTAGCGGGAGGGGCGATGAGCAGTTCTTC

v_gene: TRBV6-5
d_gene: TRBD1
j_gene: TRBJ1-3
abundance: -
CDR3aa: CASSRTGAAYTIYF
CDR3nt: TGTGCCAGCAGTCGGACAGGGGCCGCCTACACCATATATTTT

v_gene: TRBV18
d_gene: -
j_gene: TRBJ2-5
abundance: -
CDR3aa: CASAENQGETQYF
CDR3nt: TGTGCCAGCGCCGAAAACCAGGGGGAGACCCAGTACTTC

v_gene: TRBV2
d_gene: TRBD1
j_gene: TRBJ1-2
abundance: -
CDR3aa: CASREDRGDGYTF
CDR3nt: TGTGCCAGCAGGGAAGACAGGGGAGACGGCTACACCTTC

v_gene: TRBV9
d_gene: -
j_gene: TRBJ1-1
abundance: few
CDR3aa: CASSSPPGRLNTEAFF
CDR3nt: TGTGCCAGCAGCTCTCCGCCCGGACGGTTGAACACTGAAGCTTTCTTT

v_gene: TRBV14
d_gene: -
j_gene: TRBJ2-7
abundance: -
CDR3aa: CASSRVTPYEQYF
CDR3nt: TGTGCCAGCAGCCGGGTAACACCCTACGAGCAGTACTTC

v_gene: TRBV5-1
d_gene: TRBD2
j_gene: TRBJ2-1
abundance: few
CDR3aa: CASSPGLADHEQFF
CDR3nt: TGCGCCAGCAGCCCGGGACTAGCGGATCATGAGCAGTTCTTC

v_gene: TRBV11-2
d_gene: TRBD1
j_gene: TRBJ1-6
abundance: -
CDR3aa: CASSLGEGAWSPLHF
CDR3nt: TGTGCCAGCAGCTTAGGAGAGGGGGCATGGTCACCCCTCCACTTT

v_gene: TRBV4-3
d_gene: TRBD2
j_gene: TRBJ2-7
abundance: -
CDR3aa: CASSQDVWGGEGGEQYF
CDR3nt: TGCGCCAGCAGCCAAGATGTATGGGGTGGGGAGGGTGGCGAGCAGTACTTC

v_gene: TRBV4-2
d_gene: TRBD2
j_gene: TRBJ2-3
abundance: -
CDR3aa: CASSRGTSGATDTQYF
CDR3nt: TGTGCCAGCAGCCGCGGGACTAGCGGGGCCACAGATACGCAGTATTTT

v_gene: TRBV19
d_gene: TRBD2
j_gene: TRBJ2-1
abundance: -
CDR3aa: CASSIEAGGTQFF
CDR3nt: TGTGCCAGTAGTATAGAGGCGGGGGGAACCCAGTTCTTC

v_gene: TRBV28
d_gene: -
j_gene: TRBJ2-5
abundance: -
CDR3aa: CASSFRGAETQYF
CDR3nt: TGTGCCAGCAGTTTCAGAGGCGCAGAGACCCAGTACTTC

v_gene: TRBV4-3
d_gene: -
j_gene: TRBJ2-1
abundance: -
CDR3aa: CASSQDLRGLNEQFF
CDR3nt: TGCGCCAGCAGCCAAGATCTTCGGGGGCTCAATGAGCAGTTCTTC

v_gene: TRBV11-2
d_gene: TRBD1
j_gene: TRBJ2-5
abundance: -
CDR3aa: CASSPDRSETQYF
CDR3nt: TGTGCCAGCAGCCCGGACAGGTCCGAGACCCAGTACTTC

v_gene: TRBV18
d_gene: -
j_gene: TRBJ2-2
abundance: -
CDR3aa: CASSPYPLQGHVELFF
CDR3nt: TGTGCCAGCTCACCATACCCCTTGCAGGGTCACGTGGAGCTGTTTTTT

v_gene: TRBV7-2
d_gene: -
j_gene: TRBJ1-2
abundance: -
CDR3aa: CASSLVGINYGYTF
CDR3nt: TGTGCCAGCAGCTTAGTAGGCATAAACTATGGCTACACCTTC

v_gene: TRBV2
d_gene: -
j_gene: TRBJ2-5
abundance: -
CDR3aa: CASRPPMGLQTQYF
CDR3nt: TGTGCCAGCAGGCCACCGATGGGGCTACAGACCCAGTACTTC

v_gene: TRBV24-1
d_gene: -
j_gene: TRBJ2-7
abundance: -
CDR3aa: CATSDGGMGPGTYEQYF
CDR3nt: TGTGCCACCAGTGATGGAGGGATGGGGCCCGGGACCTACGAGCAGTACTTC

v_gene: TRBV10-3
d_gene: -
j_gene: TRBJ2-1
abundance: -
CDR3aa: CAISGDSSYNEQFF
CDR3nt: TGTGCCATCAGTGGAGACAGCTCCTACAATGAGCAGTTCTTC

v_gene: TRBV23-1
d_gene: -
j_gene: TRBJ2-4
abundance: -
CDR3aa: CASSQRKAKNIQYF
CDR3nt: TGCGCCAGCAGTCAGCGAAAAGCCAAAAACATTCAGTACTTC

v_gene: TRBV6-5
d_gene: TRBD1
j_gene: TRBJ2-1
abundance: -
CDR3aa: CASNPGTAYNEQFF
CDR3nt: TGTGCCTCCAACCCCGGGACAGCCTACAATGAGCAGTTCTTC

v_gene: TRBV7-8
d_gene: -
j_gene: TRBJ2-4
abundance: -
CDR3aa: CASSLSPYRAAKNIQYF
CDR3nt: TGTGCCAGCAGCTTATCCCCCTACAGGGCGGCCAAAAACATTCAGTACTTC

v_gene: TRBV28
d_gene: TRBD1
j_gene: TRBJ1-1
abundance: -
CDR3aa: CASSVDRLRVAFF
CDR3nt: TGTGCCAGCAGTGTGGACAGGTTAAGGGTAGCTTTCTTT

v_gene: TRBV28
d_gene: TRBD1
j_gene: TRBJ2-2
abundance: -
CDR3aa: CASSPGTGFTGELFF
CDR3nt: TGTGCCAGCAGTCCCGGGACAGGCTTCACCGGGGAGCTGTTTTTT

v_gene: TRBV5-1
d_gene: TRBD1
j_gene: TRBJ2-3
abundance: -
CDR3aa: CASSRGTGTGGTDTQYF
CDR3nt: TGCGCCAGCAGCCGCGGCACTGGGACAGGGGGCACAGATACGCAGTATTTT

v_gene: TRBV27
d_gene: -
j_gene: TRBJ2-7
abundance: -
CDR3aa: CASGFGGANYEQYF
CDR3nt: TGTGCCAGCGGCTTTGGAGGGGCCAATTACGAGCAGTACTTC

v_gene: TRBV25-1
d_gene: -
j_gene: TRBJ2-1
abundance: -
CDR3aa: CASRAGYNEQFF
CDR3nt: TGTGCCAGCAGAGCCGGGTACAATGAGCAGTTCTTC

v_gene: TRBV29-1
d_gene: -
j_gene: TRBJ1-1
abundance: -
CDR3aa: CSVSRQANTEAFF
CDR3nt: TGCAGCGTTTCCCGACAAGCGAACACTGAAGCTTTCTTT

v_gene: TRBV5-1
d_gene: -
j_gene: TRBJ2-3
abundance: -
CDR3aa: CASSLGRGQRILETDTQYF
CDR3nt: TGCGCCAGCAGCTTGGGTAGGGGCCAAAGGATCCTCGAGACAGATACGCAGTATTTT

v_gene: TRBV4-1
d_gene: TRBD1
j_gene: TRBJ1-1
abundance: few
CDR3aa: CASSLRQGTVNTEAFF
CDR3nt: TGCGCCAGCAGCCTCCGACAGGGGACAGTGAACACTGAAGCTTTCTTT

v_gene: TRBV28
d_gene: -
j_gene: TRBJ2-3
abundance: -
CDR3aa: CASSLEYTDTQYF
CDR3nt: TGTGCCAGCAGTTTAGAGTACACAGATACGCAGTATTTT

v_gene: TRBV6-5
d_gene: -
j_gene: TRBJ2-2
abundance: -
CDR3aa: CASSYSRTPNTGELFF
CDR3nt: TGTGCCAGCAGTTACTCGAGGACACCGAACACCGGGGAGCTGTTTTTT

v_gene: TRBV7-9
d_gene: TRBD2
j_gene: TRBJ2-3
abundance: -
CDR3aa: CASSPLAGGHTDTQYF
CDR3nt: TGTGCCAGCAGCCCACTAGCGGGGGGCCACACAGATACGCAGTATTTT

v_gene: TRBV28
d_gene: -
j_gene: TRBJ1-2
abundance: once
CDR3aa: CASSLIDSRYGYTF
CDR3nt: TGTGCCAGCAGTTTAATCGACAGTAGGTATGGCTACACCTTC

v_gene: TRBV28
d_gene: TRBD2
j_gene: TRBJ2-1
abundance: once
CDR3aa: CASSSPLAGGSYNEQFF
CDR3nt: TGTGCCAGCAGTTCCCCCTTAGCGGGGGGCTCCTACAATGAGCAGTTCTTC

v_gene: TRBV6-6
d_gene: -
j_gene: TRBJ2-2
abundance: -
CDR3aa: CASSSTEHRWELFF
CDR3nt: TGTGCCAGCAGTTCTACCGAACACCGTTGGGAGCTGTTTTTT